This T cell receptor beta chain stems from a study of OX40 agonist ivuxolimab in advanced cancers. In the study overall: An agonistic anti-OX40 (CD134) antibody, ivuxolimab, was used to treat the patients. Partial responses were seen in three patients, one with hepatocellular carcinoma and two with cutaneous melanoma. Overall study findings and caveats: Certain nonresponding patients likewise had low normalized T-cell clonal expansion.

This CDR3 contains 14 residues. Per the germline V gene, CDR1 is SGHTA and CDR2 is FQGTGA. Trimming removed 0 bases at V and 1 base at J, with 6 bases between. Patients were excluded for autoimmune disease history or systemic immunosuppression. Profiling relied on immunoSEQ multiplex PCR, and the TCRdb table lists in-frame clones only, not all of them. The sample includes roughly 41,000 clones, roughly 86% of them seen just once. For this clone: Its matching antigen is unknown. Since a much larger clone is just one base distant, this may be a read error.

This clonotype originated in an adult with an advanced solid tumor such as melanoma, head and neck, liver or kidney cancer. The gene calls are TRBV7-3 and TRBJ1-1; D possibly corresponds to TRBD1 (6 bases). The sample consisted of CD4+ or CD8+ T cells sorted from blood, taken in a trial of the OX40 agonist ivuxolimab. The chain's CDR3 is CASSLTGGNTEAFF. In DNA form, the CDR3 reads TGTGCCAGCAGCTTAACAGGGGGGAACACTGAAGCTTTCTTT. Combining the CDR3 with reference TRBV7-3 and TRBJ1-1 gives the whole variable domain GAGVSQTPSNKVTEKGKYVELRCDPISGHTALYWYRQSLGQGPEFLIYFQGTGAADDSGLPNDRFFAVRPEGSVSTLKIQRTERGDSAVYLCASSLTGGNTEAFFGQGTRLTVV.